The TCR beta chain under discussion was sequenced for a study of CD8 T cells in ankylosing spondylitis. Whole-study results and caveats: Reportedly, significant enrichment of disease-linked clones occurred in matched ankylosing spondylitis synovial fluid. Ankylosing spondylitis blood seemed to carry a telltale TCR beta motif made of fewer than ten highly homologous variants.

The sample holds a few counts of this clonotype. Its antigen remains unidentified. In germline, CDR1 is SNHLY, CDR2 FYNNEI. Trimming took 5 bases from V and 12 from J; bases not matched to a gene: 12. This CDR3 is 14 amino acids long. One entry per CDR3 protein results from TCRdb running MiXCR on the 5' RACE reads. The data contain approximately 220,000 distinct CDR3 sequences, 15% to 20% of them singletons. The sample comprised blood, either unsorted or a sorted T cell fraction (not recorded which). The chain joins TRBV2 to TRBJ2-1, with 8 bases identical to TRBD2. The receptor was derived from a male donor with ankylosing spondylitis. CDR3 residues: CASSTESERGRQFF. The CDR3 DNA reads TGTGCCAGCAGTACCGAATCAGAGCGGGGGCGGCAGTTCTTC.